This entry lists 27 T cell receptor beta chains sequenced from one sample in a study of T cell responses to AZD1222 COVID-19 vaccine. The assay was immunoSEQ multiplex PCR, and TCRdb's table has in-frame clones only and misses some. This repertoire shows about 170,000 clones, just under 95% found once; its top ten account for about 1.6%. This specimen consisted of peripheral blood, obtained on day 0 of AZD1222 vaccination. These receptors all stem from an adult in good health.

The chain recombines TRBV7-9 with TRBJ1-2; 7 bases map to TRBD1. CDR1 is SEHNR and CDR2 is FQNEAQ in the germline V gene (reference sequence). V trimming: 6 bases; J trimming: 8 bases; junction bases outside the gene matches: 6. The length of the CDR3 is 12 residues. As DNA, the CDR3 is TGTGCCAGCAGATGGGACAGTGGCGGCTACACCTTC. Amino acid sequence: CASRWDSGGYTF.

J is TRBJ1-2 and V is TRBV5-5; 9 bases fit TRBD1. CDR3 size: 15 residues. Germline V gene data show CDR1 as SGHKS and CDR2 as YYEKEE (reference sequence). V trimming: 3 bases; J trimming: 4 bases; junction bases outside the gene matches: 7. This CDR3 reads CASSSLPGQGYGYTF. In nucleotides, the CDR3 is TGTGCCAGCAGCTCGCTCCCGGGACAGGGCTATGGCTACACCTTC.

This sequence joins TRBV11-2 and TRBJ2-7; unclear D gene. The CDR3 sequence is 13 residues long. V dropped 2 bases and J dropped 2 bases, with 7 bases sitting between them. Per germline, CDR1 SGHAT and CDR2 FQNNGV. The CDR3: CASSLNRAYEQYF. CDR3 in DNA: TGTGCCAGCAGCTTAAACAGAGCCTACGAGCAGTACTTC.

The J gene is TRBJ2-1, the V gene TRBV21-1; TRBD2, the table's D call, was not compared with the DNA. TRBV21-1 is listed as a pseudogene. The CDR3 is 16 residues long. CDR3 DNA sequence: TGTGCCAGCAGCCGGCAGGAAGCGGGAGAGGGAAATGAGCAGTTCTTC. Amino acid sequence: CASSRQEAGEGNEQFF.

The CDR3 nucleotides read TGTGCCAGCAGCCCAGGGCTGCATGAGCAGTTCTTC. As protein: CASSPGLHEQFF. V usage is TRBV7-8 and J usage is TRBJ2-1, with D perhaps TRBD1 (5 bases). Germline loops: CDR1 SGHVS, CDR2 FQNEAQ. Deletions cut 5 bases from V and 8 bases from J, with 10 bases between. The CDR3 is 12 residues long.

The J gene is TRBJ2-5, the V gene TRBV4-2, with 12 bases identical to TRBD2. Losses at the gene ends were 5 bases for V and 5 bases for J; bases not matched to a gene: 9. This CDR3 is 16 amino acids long. Germline V gene lookup returns CDR1 LGHNA and CDR2 YNFKEQ. The CDR3 DNA follows: TGTGCCAGCAGCGAGACTAGCGGGAGATCACGGGAGACCCAGTACTTC. It translates to CASSETSGRSRETQYF.

The V and J genes are TRBV19 and TRBJ1-2; D not certain. V lost 5 bases and J 4 bases, leaving 17 bases between the germline ends. Germline V CDR1 and CDR2: LNHDA, SQIVND (reference sequence). The CDR3 is 15 residues long. The CDR3 DNA follows: TGTGCCAGTAGTCCCCTCGGGCAGAATGGCTATGGCTACACCTTC. The encoded protein is CASSPLGQNGYGYTF.

CDR3 sequence (DNA): TGTGCCAGCAGCCCACGACAGGGTAACACCGGGGAGCTGTTTTTT. Amino acid sequence: CASSPRQGNTGELFF. The chain couples TRBV16 to TRBJ2-2; 7 bases line up with TRBD1. V trimming: 4 bases; J trimming: 2 bases; junction bases outside the gene matches: 4. The germline gives CDR1 KGHSY, CDR2 FQNENV. The length of the CDR3 is 15 residues.

This clone has more than one count but fewer than ten. This chain connects TRBV7-9 to TRBJ1-2; 7 bases fit TRBD1. V was clipped by 4 bases and J by 6 bases; unmatched bases: 11. CDR1 SEHNR and CDR2 FQNEAQ come from the germline V gene (reference sequence). The CDR3 extends over 15 amino acids. CDR3 residues: CASSSSDRTRDGYTF. The CDR3 bases are TGTGCCAGCAGCTCTTCGGACAGGACAAGGGATGGCTACACCTTC.

The chain has TRBV6-5 and TRBJ2-1; 7 bases are a match to TRBD2. Trimming cost V 5 bases and J 0 bases; bases outside gene matches: 4. The CDR3 loop spans 15 amino acids. Germline values: CDR1 MNHEY, CDR2 SVGAGI. DNA of the CDR3: TGTGCCAGCAGTAGCGGGGTGAGCTCCTACAATGAGCAGTTCTTC. Its protein product is CASSSGVSSYNEQFF.

This rearrangement joins TRBV7-2 to TRBJ2-3; D possibly corresponds to TRBD1 (5 bases). Trimming took off 2 bases at V and 3 bases at J, with 9 bases between the two ends. The CDR3 has 14 residues. Germline V CDR1 and CDR2: SGHTA, FQGNSA. CDR3 sequence: CASSLKGFTDTQYF. CDR3 bases: TGTGCCAGCAGCTTAAAGGGGTTTACAGATACGCAGTATTTT.

The chain links TRBV9 to TRBJ2-5; 7 bases are shared with TRBD1. Germline CDR1 is SGDLS and CDR2 is YYNGEE. Trimming removed 3 bases from V and 2 bases from J; junction bases left unmatched: 13. CDR3 size: 17 residues. Here the CDR3 reads CASSALTGAPWQETQYF. CDR3 DNA: TGTGCCAGCAGCGCCTTAACAGGGGCCCCGTGGCAAGAGACCCAGTACTTC.

The J gene is TRBJ2-3, the V gene TRBV4-3, with 7 positions matching TRBD2. The V segment lost 0 bases and the J segment 3 bases; nucleotides outside the gene matches: 15. The CDR3 totals 19 residues. Germline V gene sequence: CDR1 LGHNA, CDR2 YSLEER. CDR3 in amino acids: CASSQDYAGRAARTDTQYF. Written as DNA, the CDR3 is TGCGCCAGCAGCCAAGATTACGCAGGGAGGGCTGCTAGGACAGATACGCAGTATTTT.

This chain links TRBV7-2 with TRBJ1-4; unclear D gene. The DNA end is more similar to TRBJ2-2, so the J call may be wrong. Germline V gene data show CDR1 as SGHTA and CDR2 as FQGNSA. This CDR3 region has 13 residues. The CDR3 protein is CASSSTPFRELFF. CDR3 nucleotide sequence: TGTGCCAGCAGCTCCACACCCTTCCGGGAGCTGTTTTTT.

V is TRBV5-8 and J is TRBJ2-1; 10 bases align to TRBD2. V lost 3 bases and J lost 2; bases outside the gene matches: 2. The CDR3 length is 15 residues. Germline CDR1 and CDR2: SGHTS and YDEGEE. The CDR3 sequence is CASSSGLAAYNEQFF. CDR3 in DNA: TGTGCCAGCAGCTCAGGACTAGCGGCCTACAATGAGCAGTTCTTC.

The V gene is TRBV11-2, the J gene TRBJ2-3; D may be TRBD1 or TRBD2 (6 bases each). Trimming took 0 bases from V and 2 from J, leaving 21 bases between them. Germline CDR1 SGHAT, CDR2 FQNNGV. The CDR3 has 19 residues. This CDR3 reads CASSLEPLAGGFHTDTQYF. CDR3 nucleotides: TGTGCCAGCAGCTTAGAACCCCTCGCCGGGGGCTTCCACACAGATACGCAGTATTTT.

V gene TRBV6-5 combines with J gene TRBJ1-2; a possible D gene is TRBD1 (5 bases). Per germline, CDR1 MNHEY and CDR2 SVGAGI. This CDR3 is 15 amino acids long. With 2 bases removed from V and 8 bases from J, the gap between germline ends came to 18 bases. CDR3 residues: CASSYPAQGTNGYTF. The DNA of the CDR3 is TGTGCCAGCAGTTACCCCGCCCAGGGCACAAACGGCTACACCTTC.

The chain is built from TRBV7-3 and TRBJ2-7; the D is unclear. The CDR3 has 13 amino acids. Germline V gene lookup returns CDR1 SGHTA and CDR2 FQGTGA. The ends were cut back, 5 bases at V and 2 bases at J, with 10 bases in the middle. This CDR3 is CASSPLGAYEQYF. Here the CDR3 DNA reads TGTGCCAGCAGCCCCCTCGGAGCCTACGAGCAGTACTTC.

The rearrangement links TRBV7-9 to TRBJ1-2; weak D call: TRBD1 (5 bases). The CDR3 runs to 14 residues. Trimming took 5 bases from V and 3 from J, leaving 13 bases between them. The V gene's germline CDR1 is SEHNR and CDR2 FQNEAQ (reference sequence). CDR3 DNA: TGTGCCAGCAGCCCCCCCCAGGGATACTATGGCTACACCTTC. It translates to CASSPPQGYYGYTF.

The rearrangement links TRBV18 to TRBJ1-1, with D perhaps matching TRBD1 (6 bases). Per germline, CDR1 KGHSH and CDR2 LQKENI. Trimming left V 3 bases short and J 1 base short, with 18 bases between. The CDR3 extends over 17 amino acids. The CDR3 region is CASSPLVGGRRNTEAFF. In DNA, the CDR3 is TGTGCCAGCTCACCTTTAGTAGGGGGTCGGAGGAACACTGAAGCTTTCTTT.

This clone was recorded a few times. The chain employs TRBV12-3 or TRBV12-4 and TRBJ1-2; 8 nucleotides align to TRBD1. Germline trimming cut 7 bases from V and 8 bases from J; bases unmatched to any gene: 9. This CDR3 contains 13 residues. The CDR3 sequence: CASNVGQAPGYTF. The CDR3 coding sequence is TGTGCCAGCAACGTGGGACAGGCGCCAGGCTACACCTTC.

V usage is TRBV5-8 and J usage is TRBJ2-7, with D possibly TRBD1 on 5 matching bases. V gave up 7 bases and J gave up 2 bases, with 22 bases separating them. Germline values: CDR1 SGHTS, CDR2 YDEGEE. The CDR3 is made up of 16 amino acids. As DNA, the CDR3 is TGTGCCAGCCTCCACCCTTGGCAGGGAAAAACCTACGAGCAGTACTTC. Protein sequence: CASLHPWQGKTYEQYF. Full variable domain (rest looked up from reference TRBV5-8 and TRBJ2-7): EAGVTQSPTHLIKTRGQQATLRCSPISGHTSVYWYQQALGLGLQFLLWYDEGEERNRGNFPPRFSGRQFPNYSSELNVNALELEDSALYLCASLHPWQGKTYEQYFGPGTRLTVT.

The CDR3 loop reads CASSSPVGVLRYTF. The CDR3 DNA reads as TGTGCCAGTAGTAGTCCAGTTGGAGTTTTACGCTACACCTTC. V and J are TRBV19 and TRBJ1-2; D is unclear. The CDR3 spans 14 residues. V lost 4 bases and J 9 bases, leaving 18 bases between the germline ends. CDR1 and CDR2 from the germline V gene are LNHDA and SQIVND (reference sequence).

The chain combines TRBV12-3 or TRBV12-4 with TRBJ1-5; D ambiguous. Trimming pared 3 bases from V and 7 bases from J, leaving 7 bases between. The CDR3 contains 12 residues. Here the CDR3 DNA reads TGTGCCAGCAGTTTTAGTAACCAGCCCCAGCATTTT. Residues: CASSFSNQPQHF.

The rearrangement links TRBV11-2 to TRBJ2-7; 7 positions agree with TRBD1. The CDR3 totals 16 residues. CDR1 and CDR2 (germline): SGHAT, FQNNGV. V gave up 1 base and J gave up 0 bases; unmatched junction bases: 6. CDR3 sequence: CASSLVGTVFSYEQYF. The CDR3 nucleotides read TGTGCCAGCAGCTTAGTCGGGACAGTTTTCTCCTACGAGCAGTACTTC. Full variable domain (rest looked up from reference TRBV11-2 and TRBJ2-7): EAGVAQSPRYKIIEKRQSVAFWCNPISGHATLYWYQQILGQGPKLLIQFQNNGVVDDSQLPKDRFSAERLKGVDSTLKIQPAKLEDSAVYLCASSLVGTVFSYEQYFGPGTRLTVT.

The V call is TRBV24-1, the J call TRBJ2-1; TRBD2 matches at 9 bases. This CDR3 has 13 residues. The trim removed 4 bases at V and 9 bases at J, leaving 3 bases unmatched. Germline-derived CDR1 and CDR2 are KGHDR and SFDVKD. CDR3 nucleotides: TGTGCCACCAGTGAGTCGCGGGAGGGTGAGCAGTTCTTC. Residues: CATSESREGEQFF.

This chain joins TRBV10-1 and TRBJ1-3; perhaps TRBD1 as D (5 bases). Germline values: CDR1 WNHNN, CDR2 SYGVQD (reference sequence). The CDR3 loop spans 14 amino acids. The V gene lost 6 bases and the J gene lost 2 bases, with 11 bases spanning the gap. The CDR3: CASSETAAGNTIYF. The CDR3 nucleotides are TGCGCCAGCAGCGAGACAGCAGCTGGAAACACCATATATTTT.